This TCR beta chain comes out of a study of blood T cell repertoires in COVID-19. This CDR3 spans 14 amino acids. V lost 2 bases and J lost 2, with 9 bases in between. Germline V gives CDR1 SEHNR, CDR2 FQNEAQ (reference sequence). Only in-frame clones appear in the TCRdb table, and some are missing; sequencing was by immunoSEQ multiplex PCR. The sample yields 130,000 to 150,000 clones, roughly 80% seen once. The J gene is TRBJ2-5, the V gene TRBV7-9; D is undetermined. What was sequenced was peripheral blood. This clonotype was sampled from a woman between 70 and 85 years old with COVID-19, enrolled during active disease. The CDR3 DNA sequence: TGTGCCAGCAGCTTATCCCCAGGTCAAGAGACCCAGTACTTC. This translates into CASSLSPGQETQYF.